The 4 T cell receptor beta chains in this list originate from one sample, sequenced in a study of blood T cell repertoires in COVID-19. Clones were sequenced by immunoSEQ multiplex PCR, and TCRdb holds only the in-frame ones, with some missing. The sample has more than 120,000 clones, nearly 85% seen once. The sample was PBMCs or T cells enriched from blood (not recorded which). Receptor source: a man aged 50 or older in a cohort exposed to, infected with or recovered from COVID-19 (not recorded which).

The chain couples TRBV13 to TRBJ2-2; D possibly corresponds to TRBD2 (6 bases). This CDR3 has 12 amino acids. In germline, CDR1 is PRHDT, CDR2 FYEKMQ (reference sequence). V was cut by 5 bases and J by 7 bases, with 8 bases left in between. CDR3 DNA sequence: TGTGCCAGCAGCCCGGGAGACGGGGAGCTGTTTTTT. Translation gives CASSPGDGELFF.

CDR3 sequence reads: CASSLTSSSYNEQFF. The CDR3 DNA reads as TGTGCCAGCAGCTTAACGTCGAGCTCCTACAATGAGCAGTTCTTC. The J gene is TRBJ2-1, the V gene TRBV7-2; D is uncertain. The CDR3 extends over 15 amino acids. Germline loops: CDR1 SGHTA, CDR2 FQGNSA. The V and J ends lost 2 bases and 0 bases respectively, with 8 bases between them.

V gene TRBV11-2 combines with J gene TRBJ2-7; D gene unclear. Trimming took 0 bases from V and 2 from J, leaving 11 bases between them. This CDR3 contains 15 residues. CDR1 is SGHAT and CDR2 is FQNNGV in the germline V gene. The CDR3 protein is CASSLDRVWPYEQYF. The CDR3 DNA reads TGTGCCAGCAGCTTAGATCGGGTGTGGCCCTACGAGCAGTACTTC.

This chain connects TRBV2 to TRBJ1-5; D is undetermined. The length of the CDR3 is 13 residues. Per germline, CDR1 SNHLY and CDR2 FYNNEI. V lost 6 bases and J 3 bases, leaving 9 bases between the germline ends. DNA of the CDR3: TGTGCCAGCAGCCGGGAGAACAATCAGCCCCAGCATTTT. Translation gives CASSRENNQPQHF.